A single sample is the source of the 21 T cell receptor beta chains below, sequenced in a study of cytomegalovirus exposure and HLA in healthy donors (dated by TCRdb to the late 2010s). Library creation used the immunoSEQ multiplex PCR assay. For the multiplex PCR, a mixture combining 60 forward primers for TCR Vbeta segments and 13 reverse primers for TCR Jbeta segments was used. TCRdb holds this immuneACCESS table with in-frame rearrangements only. Some clones are missing; in checked studies, unresolved V genes explain under half, and the rest has no known cause. Per the sample table, the count is some 200,000 clones. About 6.5% of the sample comes from the top ten. The sample was PBMCs. The receptor source for this set is a man aged 30 to 45 in good health and CMV-seronegative.

J is TRBJ1-1 and V is TRBV18; 8 nucleotides agree with TRBD1. This CDR3 comprises 13 residues. The germline V gene encodes CDR1 KGHSH and CDR2 LQKENI. The V and J ends lost 8 bases and 4 bases, in that order; junction bases with no gene match: 6. The DNA of the CDR3 is TGTGCCAGCGGGCGGGACAGGAGCACTGAAGCTTTCTTT. Amino acid sequence: CASGRDRSTEAFF. The whole variable domain, remainder taken from reference TRBV18 and TRBJ1-1, is NAGVMQNPRHLVRRRGQEARLRCSPMKGHSHVYWYRQLPEEGLKFMVYLQKENIIDESGMPKERFSAEFPKEGPSILRIQQVVRGDSAAYFCASGRDRSTEAFFGQGTRLTVV.

The gene calls are TRBV5-1 and TRBJ2-1, with TRBD2 matching 8 bases. Germline CDR1 reads SGHRS; CDR2 reads YFSETQ. The CDR3 has 16 residues. V gave up 4 bases and J gave up 1 base; unmatched junction bases: 7. CDR3 protein: CASSHLRGGSYNEQFF. CDR3 nucleotides: TGCGCCAGCAGCCACCTCCGGGGGGGGTCCTACAATGAGCAGTTCTTC.

The rearrangement links TRBV5-4 to TRBJ1-2; D ambiguous. The CDR3 contains 14 residues. The V end lost 0 bases, the J end lost 1 base, and 7 bases lay between the germline ends. CDR1 and CDR2 (germline): SGHNT, YYREEE (reference sequence). For the CDR3, the DNA is TGTGCCAGCAGCTTGGCGCACTATAACTATGGCTACACCTTC. It yields the protein CASSLAHYNYGYTF.

The chain uses TRBV28 and TRBJ1-2; 7 nucleotides align to TRBD1. Trimming cost V 2 bases and J 8 bases; bases outside gene matches: 8. CDR1 is MDHEN and CDR2 is SYDVKM in the germline V gene. The CDR3 runs 14 residues. CDR3 region: CASSLMGQHTGYTF. CDR3 nucleotides: TGTGCCAGCAGTTTAATGGGACAGCATACCGGCTACACCTTC.

The chain couples TRBV29-1 to TRBJ2-1; TRBD2 might be the D (6 bases). The CDR3 has 12 residues. Trimming stripped 5 bases from V and 4 bases from J, with 9 bases between. The germline CDR1 and CDR2 sequences are SQVTM and ANQGSEA. The CDR3 nucleotides read TGCAGCGTTCAGGCGGGATACAATGAGCAGTTCTTC. Protein product: CSVQAGYNEQFF.

The rearrangement joins TRBV2 to TRBJ2-5; weak D call: TRBD1 (5 bases). This CDR3 has 14 amino acids. Germline V gives CDR1 SNHLY, CDR2 FYNNEI. Trimming shortened V by 5 bases and J by 4 bases, and 14 bases separated the two germline ends. CDR3: CASSTGSRRETQYF. CDR3 nucleotides: TGTGCCAGCAGTACAGGATCTAGGCGAGAGACCCAGTACTTC.

The J gene is TRBJ2-5, the V gene TRBV19; 7 nucleotides match TRBD1. The CDR3 sequence is 15 residues long. Germline assignment: CDR1 LNHDA and CDR2 SQIVND (reference sequence). The V and J ends lost 1 base and 1 base, in that order; junction bases with no gene match: 3. The CDR3 sequence is CASSIGTGVQETQYF. The CDR3 DNA reads as TGTGCCAGTAGTATAGGTACAGGGGTCCAAGAGACCCAGTACTTC.

The chain combines TRBV7-3 with TRBJ2-1; D perhaps matches TRBD2 (6 bases). Trimming left V 2 bases short and J 2 bases short, with 10 bases between. Germline values: CDR1 SGHTA, CDR2 FQGTGA. The CDR3 extends over 15 amino acids. This chain's CDR3 is CASSLVAGPYNEQFF. CDR3 DNA: TGTGCCAGCAGCTTAGTGGCGGGACCCTACAATGAGCAGTTCTTC.

The CDR3 here is CASSIEGAAYNEQFF. CDR3 bases: TGTGCCAGTAGTATAGAAGGAGCGGCGTACAATGAGCAGTTCTTC. The J gene is TRBJ2-1, the V gene TRBV19; D possibly corresponds to TRBD2 (5 bases). The CDR3 spans 15 residues. The V end was cut by 0 bases, the J end by 4 bases, with 10 bases between. Germline values: CDR1 LNHDA, CDR2 SQIVND (reference sequence).

The rearrangement uses TRBV18 and TRBJ1-1; no clear D gene. V lost 0 bases to trimming and J lost 4 bases, with 12 bases between them. This CDR3 region has 15 residues. CDR1 is KGHSH and CDR2 is LQKENI in the germline V gene. The CDR3, as DNA: TGTGCCAGCTCACCACCCTCCCGGTCCCCCACTGAAGCTTTCTTT. This gives the protein CASSPPSRSPTEAFF.

The chain uses TRBV18 and TRBJ2-6; D ambiguous. CDR1 is KGHSH, CDR2 LQKENI, per germline. The V and J ends lost 3 bases and 0 bases respectively, with 3 bases between them. The CDR3 spans 14 residues. The CDR3 is CASSPNSGANVLTF. The DNA for the CDR3 is TGTGCCAGCTCACCTAACTCTGGGGCCAACGTCCTGACTTTC.

This chain connects TRBV4-3 to TRBJ1-1, with D maybe TRBD1 (6 bases). CDR3 length: 16 residues. Looked up from germline, CDR1 is LGHNA and CDR2 is YSLEER. V was shortened by 4 bases and J by 3 bases, with 18 bases between the two germline ends. The CDR3 loop reads CASSPGAAGADTEAFF. The CDR3 bases are TGCGCCAGCAGCCCAGGGGCAGCGGGGGCCGACACTGAAGCTTTCTTT.

This chain connects TRBV5-4 to TRBJ1-4; 8 bases are a match to TRBD1. The germline gives CDR1 SGHNT, CDR2 YYREEE (reference sequence). The junction had 10 bases not matched to a gene; V was cut back by 4 bases and J by 8 bases. This CDR3 contains 15 residues. The DNA of the CDR3 is TGTGCCAGCAGCAACCCCGGACAGGGAGAAGAAAAACTGTTTTTT. This codes for CASSNPGQGEEKLFF.

The rearrangement links TRBV19 to TRBJ2-1, with 12 nucleotides matching TRBD2. The CDR3 length is 15 residues. The germline CDR1 and CDR2 sequences are LNHDA and SQIVND (reference sequence). V lost 4 bases, J lost 7 bases, and 5 bases stayed unmatched. The CDR3 nucleotides read TGTGCCAGTAGTAACGCTCTAGCGGGAGGGAATGAGCAGTTCTTC. This codes for CASSNALAGGNEQFF.

V usage is TRBV19 and J usage is TRBJ2-4, with TRBD2 identical over 13 bases. The CDR3 totals 16 residues. Germline-derived CDR1 and CDR2 are LNHDA and SQIVND (reference sequence). The trim removed 4 bases at V and 5 bases at J, leaving 5 bases unmatched. The CDR3 sequence: CASSRTSGSSQNIQYF. Here the CDR3 DNA reads TGTGCCAGTAGTAGGACTAGCGGGAGTAGCCAAAACATTCAGTACTTC.

The V call is TRBV14, the J call TRBJ2-7; TRBD2 agrees at 11 bases. This CDR3 is built from 15 residues. The germline V gene has CDR1 SGHDN and CDR2 FVKESK. The trim removed 4 bases at V and 1 base at J, leaving 3 bases unmatched. The CDR3 spells CASSLSGRGSYEQYF. The CDR3 DNA reads as TGTGCCAGCAGCCTTAGCGGGAGGGGGTCCTACGAGCAGTACTTC.

The rearrangement uses TRBV18 and TRBJ2-7, with a possible D match to TRBD1 (6 bases). Germline V gene data show CDR1 as KGHSH and CDR2 as LQKENI. The CDR3 has 13 residues. V was pared by 4 bases and J by 5 bases, with 12 bases between. In DNA form, the CDR3 reads TGTGCCAGCTCACTGGGGACATCCCACGAGCAGTACTTC. This sequence encodes CASSLGTSHEQYF.

This chain links TRBV7-9 with TRBJ2-2, with no clear D. The CDR3 has 16 amino acids. The germline V gene encodes CDR1 SEHNR and CDR2 FQNEAQ (reference sequence). V was cut by 0 bases and J by 2 bases, with 10 bases left in between. This CDR3 is CASSLAWNYNTGELFF. The CDR3 nucleotides read TGTGCCAGCAGCTTAGCTTGGAACTACAACACCGGGGAGCTGTTTTTT. The whole variable domain, remainder taken from reference TRBV7-9 and TRBJ2-2, is DTGVSQNPRHKITKRGQNVTFRCDPISEHNRLYWYRQTLGQGPEFLTYFQNEAQLEKSRLLSDRFSAERPKGSFSTLEIQRTEQGDSAMYLCASSLAWNYNTGELFFGEGSRLTVL.

The rearrangement joins TRBV6-5 to TRBJ1-2; D remains ambiguous. The CDR3 contains 16 residues. V gave up 4 bases and J gave up 4 bases, with 19 bases separating them. Germline values: CDR1 MNHEY, CDR2 SVGAGI. Here the CDR3 DNA reads TGTGCCAGCAGTTTTCCCTTCGGGGATCAGTTCTATGGCTACACCTTC. This translates into CASSFPFGDQFYGYTF.

The V gene is TRBV7-9, the J gene TRBJ1-1; TRBD1 is a possible D gene (6 bases). V gave up 8 bases and J gave up 4 bases, with 17 bases separating them. This CDR3 is built from 14 residues. Germline-derived CDR1 and CDR2 are SEHNR and FQNEAQ (reference sequence). Here the CDR3 reads CASGTGGGGTEAFF. The CDR3 DNA is TGTGCCAGCGGGACGGGGGGAGGGGGCACTGAAGCTTTCTTT.

CDR3 region: CASSVRVRVPGYYEQYF. The CDR3 DNA sequence: TGTGCCAGCAGCGTAAGAGTCCGAGTGCCAGGGTACTACGAGCAGTACTTC. The chain has TRBV9 and TRBJ2-7; D might be TRBD1 (5 bases). V dropped 1 base and J dropped 3 bases, with 20 bases sitting between them. The CDR3 is made up of 17 amino acids. CDR1 and CDR2 (germline): SGDLS, YYNGEE.